A selection of T cell receptor beta chains follows, all from one sample in a study of blood T cell repertoires in COVID-19. Here immunoSEQ multiplex PCR was the method, and the copy in TCRdb shows in-frame clones only, minus some. The table shows roughly 250,000 clones, with approximately 78% occurring only once. The specimen sequenced was peripheral blood. The receptors originated from a woman aged 60-75 years with active or convalescent COVID-19. Both conserved end residues are part of each CDR3. A D gene is named only where the DNA matches it firmly. Only part of the rows carry a size: once, few, many, or a class if the clone is expanded.

clone size	V gene	D gene	J gene	CDR3 DNA	CDR3 protein
NA	TRBV29-1	NA	TRBJ2-7	TGCAGCGTTGATAACAGGAAGGAGAGTTCCTACGAGCAGTACTTC	CSVDNRKESSYEQYF
once	TRBV9	NA	TRBJ2-5	TGTGCCAGCAGCGTAGGGGGGAGGTCAGGAGAGACCCAGTACTTC	CASSVGGRSGETQYF
NA	TRBV6-5	TRBD1	TRBJ2-7	TGTGCCAGCAGTTATGGACAGGGATCCTACGAGCAGTACTTC	CASSYGQGSYEQYF
NA	TRBV2	TRBD1	TRBJ1-1	TGTGCCAGCAGTGAACAGGGGGGGAACACTGAAGCTTTCTTT	CASSEQGGNTEAFF
NA	TRBV3-1/TRBV3-2	TRBD1	TRBJ1-2	TGTGCCAGCAGCCAAGTCAGGGGACAGGGGCCTGGTGGCTACACCTTC	CASSQVRGQGPGGYTF
NA	TRBV27	TRBD1	TRBJ2-7	TGTGCCAGCAGAACTCGGGACAGGGGAAACTCCTACGAGCAGTACTTC	CASRTRDRGNSYEQYF
NA	TRBV6-5	TRBD1	TRBJ1-4	TGTGCCAGCAGTTACGATGCGACAGGGAGTGAAAAACTGTTTTTT	CASSYDATGSEKLFF
NA	TRBV7-3	TRBD1	TRBJ2-7	TGTGCCAGCAGCTTAATGGGGACAGGGTCCTACGAGCAGTACTTC	CASSLMGTGSYEQYF
NA	TRBV6-6	NA	TRBJ1-1	TGTGCCAGCAGTTACGCGGGTCCGAACACTGAAGCTTTCTTT	CASSYAGPNTEAFF
NA	TRBV11-2	NA	TRBJ1-1	TGTGCCAGCAGTCTCAACATCAACACTGAAGCTTTCTTT	CASSLNINTEAFF
NA	TRBV4-2	TRBD1	TRBJ1-1	TGTGCCAGCAGCCAAGAACCCGACGTCGACAGGGCCGATGAAGCTTTCTTT	CASSQEPDVDRADEAFF
NA	TRBV27	NA	TRBJ2-1	TGTGCCAGCAGTTTAGACCAGCGATCGGGGCAGTTCTTC	CASSLDQRSGQFF
NA	TRBV5-1	TRBD1	TRBJ2-7	TGCGCCAGCAGCCACGGACAGGGGGTCTCCTACGAGCAGTACTTC	CASSHGQGVSYEQYF
NA	TRBV2	NA	TRBJ1-1	TGTGCCAGCAGTGAAGCGCAACGGTCTAATGTTTTCTTT	CASSEAQRSNVFF
NA	TRBV4-2	NA	TRBJ2-7	TGTGCCAGCAGCCAAGACGACAACGCCTACGAGCAGTACTTC	CASSQDDNAYEQYF
NA	TRBV6-2/TRBV6-3	NA	TRBJ2-1	TGTGCCAGCAGCCGCGCCGGACTCTACAATGAGCAGTTCTTC	CASSRAGLYNEQFF
NA	TRBV11-3	NA	TRBJ1-5	TGTGCCAGCAGTCCCCATGGACAGCATAGCAATCAGCCCCAGCATTTT	CASSPHGQHSNQPQHF
many	TRBV5-5	TRBD1	TRBJ1-5	TGTGCCAGCACCATGGCAGGGGGCGGTGGCAATCAGCCCCAGCATTTT	CASTMAGGGGNQPQHF
NA	TRBV19	TRBD2	TRBJ2-1	TGTGCCAGTAGTATAGGCGGGGGTCAGTTGAGCTCCTACAATGAGCAGTTCTTC	CASSIGGGQLSSYNEQFF
few	TRBV30	TRBD1	TRBJ1-6	TGTGCCTGGAGTGTTTCCGGGACAGGGAATTCACCCCTCCACTTT	CAWSVSGTGNSPLHF
NA	TRBV4-2	TRBD1	TRBJ2-1	TGTGCCAGCAGCCAAGATTGGGGACAGGGGGCTGGTGAGCAGTTCTTC	CASSQDWGQGAGEQFF
NA	TRBV7-9	NA	TRBJ1-1	TGTGCCAGCAGCGCGGCTCACTTCACTGAAGCTTTCTTT	CASSAAHFTEAFF
NA	TRBV7-2	NA	TRBJ1-5	TGTGCCAGCACTCCGTCCTCGGGCAATCAGCCCCAGCATTTT	CASTPSSGNQPQHF
NA	TRBV9	NA	TRBJ1-4	TGTGCCAGCAGCCCTCAGGGGTTTGCTAATGAAAAACTGTTTTTT	CASSPQGFANEKLFF
few	TRBV19	NA	TRBJ1-2	TGTGCCAGTAGCCGGACAGTAGAGGGCTACACCTTC	CASSRTVEGYTF
NA	TRBV2	TRBD2	TRBJ2-3	TGTGCCAGCAGTGAAGTTGGCGGGGGGAGCACAGATACGCAGTATTTT	CASSEVGGGSTDTQYF
NA	TRBV7-8	NA	TRBJ1-5	TGTGCCAGCAGCCTAGGAATACAGGGAAGGTTGCGCAATCAGCCCCAGCATTTT	CASSLGIQGRLRNQPQHF
few	TRBV7-2	NA	TRBJ2-1	TGTGCCAGCAGCTTAAATGGTGTCTCCGGGAGTGAGCAGTTCTTC	CASSLNGVSGSEQFF
NA	TRBV5-1	NA	TRBJ1-2	TGCGCCAGCAGTTTTCGGGGGGAACCAGCTAACTATGGCTACACCTTC	CASSFRGEPANYGYTF
NA	TRBV19	NA	TRBJ1-1	TGTGCCAGTAGTATAGGGGGACTTCTTAACACTGAAGCTTTCTTT	CASSIGGLLNTEAFF
NA	TRBV7-9	TRBD1	TRBJ1-1	TGTGCCAGCAGCGACAGGGCCGTCGACACTGAAGCTTTCTTT	CASSDRAVDTEAFF
NA	TRBV11-2	NA	TRBJ1-4	TGTGCCAGCAGCTTACAGGCTTTTAAGGAAAAACTGTTTTTT	CASSLQAFKEKLFF
once	TRBV27	TRBD1	TRBJ1-1	TGTGCCAGCAGTTCCGGACAGGGGGCGCTTATAGACACTGAAGCTTTCTTT	CASSSGQGALIDTEAFF
NA	TRBV19	NA	TRBJ1-5	TGTGCCAGTAGTATATTACAGGAAGGCAATCAGCCCCAGCATTTT	CASSILQEGNQPQHF
NA	TRBV4-1	TRBD1	TRBJ2-1	TGCGCCAGCAGCCAGGGACAGGGGGCAGCGGGGAATGAGCAGTTCTTC	CASSQGQGAAGNEQFF
NA	TRBV6-6	NA	TRBJ1-6	TGTGCCAGCAGGGGGGGGTCCCTGGCCCCCCTCCACTTT	CASRGGSLAPLHF
NA	TRBV6-5	NA	TRBJ2-3	TGTGCCAGCAGTTACTCTATACAGATCACAGATACGCAGTATTTT	CASSYSIQITDTQYF
NA	TRBV12-3/TRBV12-4	NA	TRBJ1-5	TGTGCCAGCAGTTTCGGGGGCAATCAGCCCCAGCATTTT	CASSFGGNQPQHF
NA	TRBV25-1	NA	TRBJ2-5	TGTGCCAGCAGCCGGGGTAGCTTCGAGACCCAGTACTTC	CASSRGSFETQYF
NA	TRBV19	NA	TRBJ1-2	TGTGCCAGTAGTATCCCGGGGAGGCACTATGGCTACACCTTC	CASSIPGRHYGYTF
once	TRBV29-1	NA	TRBJ1-1	TGCAGCGTTGGTCCTGACTCGAACACTGAAGCTTTCTTT	CSVGPDSNTEAFF
NA	TRBV18	NA	TRBJ2-7	TGTGCCAGCTCAACGCAGGGGGGACACGAGCAGTACTTC	CASSTQGGHEQYF
NA	TRBV7-2	TRBD2	TRBJ2-5	TGTGCCAGCAGCTCTGTAGCGGGGGTCCAAGAGACCCAGTACTTC	CASSSVAGVQETQYF
NA	TRBV7-3	TRBD2	TRBJ2-3	TGTGCCAGCAGCGCCTACATAGCGGGGGGGCCAGATACGCAGTATTTT	CASSAYIAGGPDTQYF
NA	TRBV6-2/TRBV6-3	NA	TRBJ2-1	TGTGCCAGCAGTTCGACGGGGTTTTGGAATGAGCAGTTCTTC	CASSSTGFWNEQFF
once	TRBV5-1	NA	TRBJ1-5	TGCGCCAGCAGCCCGGACGGAGGGAGTCAGCCCCAGCATTTT	CASSPDGGSQPQHF
NA	TRBV4-3	NA	TRBJ2-7	TGCGCCAGCAGCTCGCAGGCCTCCTACGAGCAGTACTTC	CASSSQASYEQYF
NA	TRBV25-1	TRBD1	TRBJ2-5	TGTGCCAGCAGTGGAGATTTTGGGACAGATCAAGAGACCCAGTACTTC	CASSGDFGTDQETQYF
NA	TRBV4-3	TRBD1	TRBJ1-2	TGCGCCAGCAGCCAATCCTCCGGTCGGACAGGGTATGGCTACACCTTC	CASSQSSGRTGYGYTF
NA	TRBV27	NA	TRBJ1-2	TGTGCCAGCAGTTTATCGGGAGGTGTTGGCTACACCTTC	CASSLSGGVGYTF
NA	TRBV27	TRBD1	TRBJ1-6	TGTGCCAGCAGTCAGCACAGGGGGGCAGACTCACCCCTCCACTTT	CASSQHRGADSPLHF
NA	TRBV29-1	NA	TRBJ1-1	TGCAGCGTTGAGCCGCAGGGAACTGAAGCTTTCTTT	CSVEPQGTEAFF
NA	TRBV27	TRBD1	TRBJ1-6	TGTGCCAGCAGTCGGGACAGAAATTCACCCCTCCACTTT	CASSRDRNSPLHF
many	TRBV30	NA	TRBJ1-3	TGTGCCCTCAAGCTCTCTGGAAACACCATATATTTT	CALKLSGNTIYF
NA	TRBV18	TRBD1	TRBJ2-7	TGTGCCAGCTCATCAAAGGCAGGACAGGGTTCCTACGAGCAGTACTTC	CASSSKAGQGSYEQYF
NA	TRBV2	NA	TRBJ1-4	TGTGCCAGCGGTGGGGGGCCGGATGAAAAACTGTTTTTT	CASGGGPDEKLFF
NA	TRBV2	NA	TRBJ1-1	TGTGCCAGCAGCACGGACAGCCCCATGAACACTGAAGCTTTCTTT	CASSTDSPMNTEAFF
NA	TRBV19	NA	TRBJ1-1	TGTGCCAGTAGTAGGCCCGAGAGGGCGGAAGCTTTCTTT	CASSRPERAEAFF
NA	TRBV9	NA	TRBJ2-3	TGTGCCAGCAGCGTAGGAGGGAAAGTCACAGATACGCAGTATTTT	CASSVGGKVTDTQYF
NA	TRBV3-1/TRBV3-2	TRBD1	TRBJ1-2	TGTGCCAGCAGCCAGGGGGACAGGGAGGCCAACTATGGCTACACCTTC	CASSQGDREANYGYTF